The clone carrying this TCR beta chain was recorded many times. TCR beta CDR3 regions were amplified from RNA transcripts. First-round RT-PCR with HTBI primers amplified the TCR CDR3 region. TCRdb reprocessed the multiplex PCR reads via MiXCR and lists one record per CDR3 protein. This table has hundreds of thousands of distinct CDR3 sequences, about 19% appearing once. The sample belongs to a study of T cells in Graves' hyperthyroidism and ophthalmopathy. The sequencing sample was made of blood. The sequence derives from a woman aged 45-59 years with Graves' hyperthyroidism that later progressed to Graves' ophthalmopathy.

For the CDR3, the DNA is TGTGCCAGCAGCCAAGAGGATATGGGAAATGAGCAGTTCTTC. This translates into CASSQEDMGNEQFF. J is TRBJ2-1 and V is TRBV3-1; D remains ambiguous. The germline CDR1 and CDR2 sequences are LGHDT and YNNKEL (reference sequence). CDR3 length: 14 residues. V gave up 0 bases and J gave up 7 bases, with 10 bases separating them.